Each of the 23 T cell receptor beta chains below was sequenced from the same sample in a study of T cell responses to AZD1222 COVID-19 vaccine. Only in-frame clones appear in the TCRdb table, and some are missing; sequencing was by immunoSEQ multiplex PCR. The sample has around 200,000 clones; about 92% are singletons. Material: peripheral blood, obtained on day 0 of AZD1222 vaccination. The receptors come from an adult in good health.

CDR3 residues: CASSLAGTALDQPQHF. The CDR3 DNA sequence: TGTGCCAGCAGTTTAGCGGGGACAGCCTTAGATCAGCCCCAGCATTTT. The chain uses TRBV28 and TRBJ1-5; TRBD1 matches at 7 bases. V lost 2 bases, J lost 5 bases, and 9 bases stayed unmatched. The germline V gene has CDR1 MDHEN and CDR2 SYDVKM. The CDR3 length is 16 residues. Looking up the rest from reference TRBV28 and TRBJ1-5 gives the full variable domain: DVKVTQSSRYLVKRTGEKVFLECVQDMDHENMFWYRQDPGLGLRLIYFSYDVKMKEKGDIPEGYSVSREKKERFSLILESASTNQTSMYLCASSLAGTALDQPQHFGDGTRLSIL.

The chain couples TRBV5-8 to TRBJ1-6; D is perhaps TRBD1 (5 bases). There are 15 residues in the CDR3. The germline V and J ends were trimmed by 3 bases and 9 bases, with 16 bases remaining between them. CDR1 is SGHTS, CDR2 YDEGEE, per germline. CDR3 loop: CASSSGARVASPLHF. The CDR3 bases are TGTGCCAGCAGCTCAGGAGCCAGGGTCGCTTCACCCCTCCACTTT.

This chain uses TRBV5-1 with TRBJ2-5; 11 bases match TRBD2. The germline gives CDR1 SGHRS, CDR2 YFSETQ. This CDR3 comprises 17 residues. The junction had 6 bases not matched to a gene; V was cut back by 0 bases and J by 2 bases. DNA of the CDR3: TGCGCCAGCAGCTTGGACGTGGGACTAGCGGTTCAAGAGACCCAGTACTTC. Translated, it gives CASSLDVGLAVQETQYF.

The chain joins TRBV20-1 to TRBJ1-2; no definite D call. The germline gives CDR1 DFQATT, CDR2 SNEGSKA (reference sequence). V was cut by 6 bases and J by 0 bases, with 2 bases left in between. The CDR3 sequence is 10 residues long. The CDR3 DNA is TGCAGTGCGCCTAACTATGGCTACACCTTC. Translating gives CSAPNYGYTF.

The chain employs TRBV19 and TRBJ2-7; 7 bases align to TRBD1. Germline V gives CDR1 LNHDA, CDR2 SQIVND (reference sequence). The CDR3 consists of 15 residues. V shed 4 bases and J 3 bases; nucleotides not matched to a gene: 9. The CDR3 DNA is TGTGCCAGTAGTACTGTGGGGACAGACCTCTACGAGCAGTACTTC. This translates into CASSTVGTDLYEQYF. Filled out from reference TRBV19 and TRBJ2-7, the complete variable domain reads DGGITQSPKYLFRKEGQNVTLSCEQNLNHDAMYWYRQDPGQGLRLIYYSQIVNDFQKGDIAEGYSVSREKKESFPLTVTSAQKNPTAFYLCASSTVGTDLYEQYFGPGTRLTVT.

This chain links TRBV5-8 with TRBJ2-5; 7 nucleotides line up with TRBD1. Germline-derived CDR1 and CDR2 are SGHTS and YDEGEE. Unmatched junction bases numbered 8, after V lost 4 bases and J lost 2 bases. The CDR3 runs to 15 residues. CDR3 nucleotide sequence: TGTGCCAGCAGCCTGACGCGGACAGGACAAGAGACCCAGTACTTC. Residues: CASSLTRTGQETQYF.

This sequence joins TRBV6-2 or TRBV6-3 and TRBJ1-1; D may be TRBD1 (6 bases). Germline values: CDR1 MNHEY, CDR2 SVGEGT. The CDR3 has 16 residues. The V and J ends lost 5 bases and 3 bases respectively, with 19 bases between them. CDR3 loop: CASSIDRRTWDTEAFF. The CDR3 nucleotides are TGTGCCAGCAGTATTGACAGGAGGACATGGGACACTGAAGCTTTCTTT.

J is TRBJ2-6 and V is TRBV5-4, with D possibly being TRBD2 (6 bases). This CDR3 has 15 amino acids. The germline V gene encodes CDR1 SGHNT and CDR2 YYREEE (reference sequence). The germline V and J ends were trimmed by 2 bases and 0 bases, with 6 bases remaining between them. The CDR3 bases are TGTGCCAGCAGCTTCGGGAGCTCTGGGGCCAACGTCCTGACTTTC. Amino acids: CASSFGSSGANVLTF.

The chain employs TRBV5-1 and TRBJ2-2; D unresolved. The CDR3 contains 16 residues. CDR1 is SGHRS and CDR2 is YFSETQ in the germline V gene. Trimming took off 2 bases at V and 1 base at J, with 12 bases between the two ends. In DNA form, the CDR3 reads TGCGCCAGCAGCTTAGGACCCCTGGGGAACACCGGGGAGCTGTTTTTT. Its protein is CASSLGPLGNTGELFF.

The genes are TRBV30 and TRBJ1-1; no clear D gene. From germline, CDR1 is GTSNPN and CDR2 SVGIG (reference sequence). Trimming stripped 2 bases from V and 0 bases from J, with 16 bases between. This CDR3 region has 16 residues. The CDR3 bases are TGTGCCTGGAGTCCCCCCCGGTGGACTATGAACACTGAAGCTTTCTTT. This codes for CAWSPPRWTMNTEAFF.

This chain connects TRBV5-1 to TRBJ1-4; weak D call: TRBD1 (6 bases). V lost 1 base and J lost 7, with 8 bases in between. This CDR3 comprises 13 residues. Per germline, CDR1 SGHRS and CDR2 YFSETQ. In DNA form, the CDR3 reads TGCGCCAGCAGCTTGACAGGGAGTGAAAAACTGTTTTTT. Translated: CASSLTGSEKLFF. The variable domain in full, completed from reference TRBV5-1 and TRBJ1-4, reads KAGVTQTPRYLIKTRGQQVTLSCSPISGHRSVSWYQQTPGQGLQFLFEYFSETQRNKGNFPGRFSGRQFSNSRSEMNVSTLELGDSALYLCASSLTGSEKLFFGSGTQLSVL.

The chain employs TRBV2 and TRBJ1-2, with 7 bases fitting TRBD1. The V and J ends lost 8 bases and 2 bases, in that order; junction bases with no gene match: 5. CDR1 and CDR2 from the germline V gene are SNHLY and FYNNEI. The length of the CDR3 is 13 residues. Written as DNA, the CDR3 is TGTGCCAGCGGACAGGAAAACAACTATGGCTACACCTTC. This gives the protein CASGQENNYGYTF. The full variable domain, with the rest looked up from reference TRBV2 and TRBJ1-2, is EPEVTQTPSHQVTQMGQEVILRCVPISNHLYFYWYRQILGQKVEFLVSFYNNEISEKSEIFDDQFSVERPDGSNFTLKIRSTKLEDSAMYFCASGQENNYGYTFGSGTRLTVV.

The DNA for the CDR3 is TGCGCCAGCAGCTTGGCTGGAGTGCAGTATGGCTACACCTTC. This encodes CASSLAGVQYGYTF. This chain joins TRBV5-1 and TRBJ1-2; D not resolved. V was clipped by 0 bases and J by 5 bases, with 11 bases between them. The germline V gene encodes CDR1 SGHRS and CDR2 YFSETQ. The CDR3 is 14 residues long.

This sequence joins TRBV2 and TRBJ2-7; D possibly corresponds to TRBD1 (5 bases). Germline V gene lookup returns CDR1 SNHLY and CDR2 FYNNEI. The CDR3 is 18 residues long. Trimming pared 4 bases from V and 1 base from J, leaving 23 bases between. The chain's CDR3 is CASSALPTSLDISYEQYF. CDR3 nucleotides: TGTGCCAGCAGTGCTCTGCCCACCTCTCTGGACATTTCCTACGAGCAGTACTTC.

This chain uses TRBV5-1 with TRBJ1-1, with D unresolved. Trimming cost V 2 bases and J 4 bases, with 12 bases left between them. The CDR3 extends over 14 amino acids. The germline gives CDR1 SGHRS, CDR2 YFSETQ. CDR3 DNA: TGCGCCAGCAGCTTTACAATCAAGAGCACTGAAGCTTTCTTT. Translated, it gives CASSFTIKSTEAFF.

The chain uses TRBV10-3 and TRBJ2-7; 12 bases fit TRBD2. Germline V gene sequence: CDR1 ENHRY, CDR2 SYGVKD. V was pared by 9 bases and J by 4 bases, with 4 bases of the junction left unmatched. The CDR3 runs 13 residues. DNA of the CDR3: TGTGCCATTTCGACTAGCGGGAGTTACGAGCAGTACTTC. It is translated as CAISTSGSYEQYF.

The chain recombines TRBV6-5 with TRBJ1-2; weak D call: TRBD1 (5 bases). CDR3 size: 16 residues. V lost 0 bases and J 6 bases, leaving 17 bases between the germline ends. Looked up from germline, CDR1 is MNHEY and CDR2 is SVGAGI. Here the CDR3 reads CASSYSYKGPANGYTF. For the CDR3, the DNA is TGTGCCAGCAGTTACTCGTATAAGGGGCCGGCGAATGGCTACACCTTC.

V and J are TRBV18 and TRBJ2-3; 12 nucleotides match TRBD2. The germline CDR1 and CDR2 sequences are KGHSH and LQKENI. This CDR3 has 16 amino acids. Germline trimming cut 0 bases from V and 10 bases from J; bases unmatched to any gene: 8. The CDR3 nucleotides read TGTGCCAGCTCACCACCGAGACTAGCGGGGGCCCCCGCGCAGTATTTT. It yields the protein CASSPPRLAGAPAQYF. Supplemented by reference TRBV18 and TRBJ2-3, the full variable domain reads NAGVMQNPRHLVRRRGQEARLRCSPMKGHSHVYWYRQLPEEGLKFMVYLQKENIIDESGMPKERFSAEFPKEGPSILRIQQVVRGDSAAYFCASSPPRLAGAPAQYFGPGTRLTVL.

The chain uses TRBV6-1 and TRBJ1-4; D is undetermined. The CDR3 loop spans 15 amino acids. Trimming took 2 bases from V and 6 from J, leaving 13 bases between them. Looked up from germline, CDR1 is MNHNS and CDR2 is SASEGT. CDR3 nucleotides: TGTGCCAGCAGTGAAATACGGGCCTCTGATGAAAAACTGTTTTTT. This sequence encodes CASSEIRASDEKLFF.

The chain recombines TRBV6-5 with TRBJ1-4, with TRBD1 as a possible D gene (6 bases). Germline loops: CDR1 MNHEY, CDR2 SVGAGI. CDR3 length: 15 residues. Trimming pared 6 bases from V and 3 bases from J, leaving 14 bases between. Here the CDR3 reads CASRVTGASNEKLFF. In DNA form, the CDR3 reads TGTGCCAGCAGGGTGACGGGGGCGTCTAATGAAAAACTGTTTTTT.

This chain uses TRBV7-9 with TRBJ2-3; no reliable D call. The germline V and J ends were trimmed by 5 bases and 2 bases, with 14 bases remaining between them. Germline lookup yields CDR1 SEHNR and CDR2 FQNEAQ (reference sequence). The CDR3 sequence is 15 residues long. The DNA for the CDR3 is TGTGCCAGCAGCCTAGAAGTATCCTTCACAGATACGCAGTATTTT. This translates into CASSLEVSFTDTQYF. Full variable domain (remainder filled in from reference TRBV7-9 and TRBJ2-3): DTGVSQNPRHKITKRGQNVTFRCDPISEHNRLYWYRQTLGQGPEFLTYFQNEAQLEKSRLLSDRFSAERPKGSFSTLEIQRTEQGDSAMYLCASSLEVSFTDTQYFGPGTRLTVL.

This rearrangement joins TRBV7-8 to TRBJ2-1; D is uncertain. Germline V gives CDR1 SGHVS, CDR2 FQNEAQ. The CDR3 runs 14 residues. Deletions cut 0 bases from V and 8 bases from J, with 11 bases between. CDR3 amino acids: CASSLAPRSDEQFF. CDR3 in DNA: TGTGCCAGCAGCTTAGCGCCCAGGTCCGATGAGCAGTTCTTC.

This chain joins TRBV5-1 and TRBJ2-4; 8 positions match TRBD1. The germline V gene encodes CDR1 SGHRS and CDR2 YFSETQ. The CDR3 contains 16 residues. The V segment lost 1 base and the J segment 1 base; nucleotides outside the gene matches: 4. Here the CDR3 DNA reads TGCGCCAGCAGCTTGAGTCAGGGGGCGGCCAAAAACATTCAGTACTTC. It codes for CASSLSQGAAKNIQYF.